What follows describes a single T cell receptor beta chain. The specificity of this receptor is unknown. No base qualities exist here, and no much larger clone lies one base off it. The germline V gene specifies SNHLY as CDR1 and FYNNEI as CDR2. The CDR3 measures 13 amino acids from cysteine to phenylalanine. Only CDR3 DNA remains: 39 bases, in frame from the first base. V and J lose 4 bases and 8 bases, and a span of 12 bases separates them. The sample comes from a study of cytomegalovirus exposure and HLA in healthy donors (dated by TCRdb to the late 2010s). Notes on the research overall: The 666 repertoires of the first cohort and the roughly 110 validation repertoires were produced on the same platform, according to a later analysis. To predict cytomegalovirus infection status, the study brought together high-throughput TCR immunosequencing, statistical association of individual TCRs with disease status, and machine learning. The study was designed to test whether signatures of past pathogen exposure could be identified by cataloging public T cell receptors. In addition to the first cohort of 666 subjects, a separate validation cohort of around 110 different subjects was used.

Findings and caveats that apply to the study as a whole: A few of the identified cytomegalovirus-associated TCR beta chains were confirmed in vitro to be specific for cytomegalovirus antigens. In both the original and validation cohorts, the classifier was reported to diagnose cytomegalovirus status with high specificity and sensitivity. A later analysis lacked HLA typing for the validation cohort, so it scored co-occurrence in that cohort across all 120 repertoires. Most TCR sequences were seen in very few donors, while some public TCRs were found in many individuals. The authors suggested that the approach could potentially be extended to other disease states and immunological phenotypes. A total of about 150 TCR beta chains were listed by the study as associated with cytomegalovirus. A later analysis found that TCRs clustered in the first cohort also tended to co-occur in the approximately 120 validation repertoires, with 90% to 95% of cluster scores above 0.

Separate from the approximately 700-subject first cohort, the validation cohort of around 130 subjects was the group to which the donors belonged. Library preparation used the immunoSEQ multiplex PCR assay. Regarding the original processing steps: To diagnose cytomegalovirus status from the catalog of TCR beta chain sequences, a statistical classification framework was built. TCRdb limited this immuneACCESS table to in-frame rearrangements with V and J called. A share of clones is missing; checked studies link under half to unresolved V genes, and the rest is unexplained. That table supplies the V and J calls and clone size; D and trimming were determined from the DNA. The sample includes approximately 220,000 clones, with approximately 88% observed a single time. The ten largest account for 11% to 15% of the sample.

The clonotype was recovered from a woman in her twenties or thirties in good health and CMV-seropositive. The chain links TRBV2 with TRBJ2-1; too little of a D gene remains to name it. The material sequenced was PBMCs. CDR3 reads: CASSGLLTDEQFF. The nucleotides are TGTGCCAGCAGTGGACTCCTCACTGATGAGCAGTTCTTC.